The rows below give T cell receptor beta chains drawn from one sample of a study of T cells in Graves' hyperthyroidism and ophthalmopathy. TCRdb reanalysed the multiplex PCR reads using MiXCR and keeps one entry per CDR3 protein. Among 250,000 to 350,000 distinct CDR3 sequences listed, 15% to 20% were seen once. The sequenced sample was blood. These receptors all come from a woman aged 55-75 years with Graves' ophthalmopathy. CDR3s include the opening cysteine and the closing phenylalanine or tryptophan.

CDR3 | J | V
CASSPSGGRGGTGELFF | TRBJ2-2 | TRBV7-9
CASRKSGGPVEQYF | TRBJ2-7 | TRBV27
CASSPPLQQETQYF | TRBJ2-5 | TRBV18
CASSRRDRAEDGYTF | TRBJ1-2 | TRBV11-2
CASSLVLAGGQSTDTQYF | TRBJ2-3 | TRBV5-1
CASSYGMPDTQYF | TRBJ2-3 | TRBV6-5
CASSQEEGAPQHF | TRBJ1-5 | TRBV7-8
CASSGQGSETQYF | TRBJ2-5 | TRBV6-1
CASSRTGTGPQHF | TRBJ1-5 | TRBV19
CASSRVLSSYNEQFF | TRBJ2-1 | TRBV6-5
CASSQELRRPNTGELFF | TRBJ2-2 | TRBV4-2
CASSQDQPDTQYF | TRBJ2-3 | TRBV4-2
CATSRVRLTGTQYF | TRBJ2-5 | TRBV15
CASSKGQGTYNEQFF | TRBJ2-1 | TRBV9
CSGLGDTEAFF | TRBJ1-1 | TRBV20-1
CASSSGLGHTDTQYF | TRBJ2-3 | TRBV28
CASSSTDATNEKLFF | TRBJ1-4 | TRBV7-2
CASFREDTEAFF | TRBJ1-1 | TRBV2
CASSKDRAQDQPQHF | TRBJ1-5 | TRBV6-1
CASGLAAGTGIYEQYF | TRBJ2-7 | TRBV12-5
CASSLRGSRDEKLFF | TRBJ1-4 | TRBV5-1
CASSQDGLNTEAFF | TRBJ1-1 | TRBV5-1
CSARGGTYNSPLHF | TRBJ1-6 | TRBV20-1
CASSLGATLGAGNTIYF | TRBJ1-3 | TRBV7-2
CASSLGGTGYTF | TRBJ1-2 | TRBV12-3/TRBV12-4
CASSLEGQRRVGELFF | TRBJ2-2 | TRBV5-1
CATSRGTGLAYEQYF | TRBJ2-7 | TRBV15
CASSPLWGTSYEQYF | TRBJ2-7 | TRBV28
CASSNTGTVNEKLFF | TRBJ1-4 | TRBV18
CASSLGALETQYF | TRBJ2-5 | TRBV28
CASSSGPQVFPLNTEAFF | TRBJ1-1 | TRBV5-1
CASSRDSGSGNTIYF | TRBJ1-3 | TRBV28
CASSIHGTGGYEQYF | TRBJ2-7 | TRBV19
CASSSDTYNSPLHF | TRBJ1-6 | TRBV7-9
CATSDIASTDTQYF | TRBJ2-3 | TRBV24-1
CASSLSGTGGQPQHF | TRBJ1-5 | TRBV5-1
CASRDTVGTSGRGETQYF | TRBJ2-5 | TRBV7-9
CASSLRGSNSPLHF | TRBJ1-6 | TRBV5-8
CASSGMRQGRNTIYF | TRBJ1-3 | TRBV6-1
CASSLPYRGFYEQYF | TRBJ2-7 | TRBV27
CASSLTGTGGAGYTF | TRBJ1-2 | TRBV7-2
CASSWDSFPEQYF | TRBJ2-7 | TRBV7-9
CASSGAGAGANVLTF | TRBJ2-6 | TRBV9
CASSGAGTGVYEQYF | TRBJ2-7 | TRBV5-1
CASSHFIHRGEAFF | TRBJ1-1 | TRBV16
CATSRVLQGKETQYF | TRBJ2-5 | TRBV15
CSAPGTPSYEQYF | TRBJ2-7 | TRBV20-1
CASSQKQGKTNEKLFF | TRBJ1-4 | TRBV3-1
CASSQGSSSYNEQFF | TRBJ2-1 | TRBV7-3
CASSTGQSSSYEQYF | TRBJ2-7 | TRBV19
CASSFQGSGIESYTF | TRBJ1-2 | TRBV7-2